This T cell receptor (beta chain) was sequenced in a study of chemoradiotherapy in HPV16-positive cancers. Study-wide context: Candidate HPV-specific T-cell clones and common TCR motifs came from functional assays in a couple of HPV16-positive patients. Findings of the study overall: During treatment, candidate HPV-specific clones and E7-related motifs expanded in tumor. For HPV16-positive patients, expanding HPV-responsive T cells associated with longer recurrence-free survival.

Generated by immunoSEQ multiplex PCR, the TCRdb table keeps only in-frame clones and is missing some. The profile covers some 1,000 clones, with 82% appearing a single time and approximately 5.6% taken by the ten largest. Samples were taken several times over chemoradiotherapy. As for this clone: Its antigen remains unknown.

The clonotype was recovered from a human donor with HPV-associated anogenital cancer. Sequences were derived from tumor tissue, sampled from a patient who underwent chemoradiotherapy.

CDR3 sequence: CASSQGRYLAGAPHYEQYF. In DNA form, the CDR3 reads TGCGCCAGCAGCCAAGGGCGTTATCTAGCGGGAGCCCCCCACTACGAGCAGTACTTC. This chain uses TRBV4-1 with TRBJ2-7; 10 bases map to TRBD2. V was pared by 1 base and J by 3 bases, with 15 bases of the junction left unmatched. The CDR3 has 19 residues. The germline V gene encodes CDR1 MGHRA and CDR2 YSYEKL.